A single sample gave rise to the 3 T cell receptor beta chains below, sequenced in a study of OX40 agonist ivuxolimab in advanced cancers. Method: immunoSEQ multiplex PCR; TCRdb's copy keeps in-frame clones and lacks some. The sample has some 57,000 clones, over 80% seen once. Sequencing was performed on CD4+ or CD8+ T cells sorted from blood, taken in a trial of the OX40 agonist ivuxolimab. These TCRs come from an adult with an advanced solid tumor such as melanoma, head and neck, liver or kidney cancer.

The chain combines TRBV11-1 with TRBJ1-1; D might be TRBD1 (6 bases). Trimming shortened V by 4 bases and J by 6 bases, and 12 bases separated the two germline ends. CDR3 size: 13 residues. CDR1 is SGHAT, CDR2 FQDESV, per germline (reference sequence). The CDR3 bases are TGTGCCAGCAGCTCCGGACAGTTCTCTGAAGCTTTCTTT. As protein: CASSSGQFSEAFF.

This clone was seen once. V gene TRBV7-9 combines with J gene TRBJ1-2; 12 bases align to TRBD1. The CDR3 length is 17 residues. The J segment lost 4 bases and the V segment lost 5 bases, leaving 11 bases of the junction unmatched. Germline V gene lookup returns CDR1 SEHNR and CDR2 FQNEAQ (reference sequence). For the CDR3, the DNA is TGTGCCAGCAGCCCGGGGACAGGGGGCCTTGAGAGCTATGGCTACACCTTC. It codes for CASSPGTGGLESYGYTF.

The chain combines TRBV5-4 with TRBJ2-5; D not certain. Germline CDR1 is SGHNT and CDR2 is YYREEE (reference sequence). The CDR3 loop spans 14 amino acids. Trimming removed 4 bases from V and 5 bases from J, with 15 bases in between. The CDR3 DNA reads as TGTGCCAGCAGCCAAGAAGGCAGGCGGGAGACCCAGTACTTC. Protein product: CASSQEGRRETQYF.